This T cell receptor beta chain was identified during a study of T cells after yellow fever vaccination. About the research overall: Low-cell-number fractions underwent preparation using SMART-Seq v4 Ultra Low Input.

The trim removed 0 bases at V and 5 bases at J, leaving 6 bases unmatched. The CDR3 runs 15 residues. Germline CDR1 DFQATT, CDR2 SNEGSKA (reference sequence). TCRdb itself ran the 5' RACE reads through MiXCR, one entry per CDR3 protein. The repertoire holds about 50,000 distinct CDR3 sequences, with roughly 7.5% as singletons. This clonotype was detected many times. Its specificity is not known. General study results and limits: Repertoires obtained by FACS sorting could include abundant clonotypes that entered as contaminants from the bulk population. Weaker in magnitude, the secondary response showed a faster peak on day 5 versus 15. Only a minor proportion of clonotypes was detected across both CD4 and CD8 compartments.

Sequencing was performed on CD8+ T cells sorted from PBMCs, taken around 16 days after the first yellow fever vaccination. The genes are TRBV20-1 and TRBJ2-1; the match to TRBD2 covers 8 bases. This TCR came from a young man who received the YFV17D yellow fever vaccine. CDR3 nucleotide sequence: TGCAGTGCTAGAGAGACGGGGGGGAGGGACAATGAGCAGTTCTTC. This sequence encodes CSARETGGRDNEQFF.